The entry that follows covers one T cell receptor (beta chain) sequence. Germline CDR1 reads LGHDT; CDR2 reads YNNKEL (reference sequence). This CDR3 contains 15 residues. V gave up 3 bases and J gave up 8 bases; unmatched junction bases: 11. TCRdb fed the RT-PCR reads into MiXCR, producing one record per CDR3 protein. The sample has a few hundred thousand distinct CDR3 sequences, 7.2% seen once. This sample stems from a study of response to subunit inactivated influenza vaccine. This clonotype was obtained from a man aged 50 to 69 who received an inactivated influenza vaccine. The material sequenced was PBMCs from blood, taken about 24 months after vaccination. The V and J genes are TRBV3-1 and TRBJ1-2; 8 nucleotides match TRBD1. The CDR3 DNA follows: TGTGCCAGCAGCCATGCTGGACAGGGATCGGGAGGCTACACCTTC. Its protein product is CASSHAGQGSGGYTF.